This entry lists 26 T cell receptor beta chains sequenced from one sample in a study of blood T cell repertoires in COVID-19. The table came from immunoSEQ multiplex PCR; TCRdb's copy has only in-frame clones and leaves some out. The sample has about 230,000 clones; approximately 84% are singletons. Material for sequencing was peripheral blood. These receptors all stem from a woman older than 75 with acute or convalescent COVID-19.

This chain uses TRBV3-1 (or the pseudogene TRBV3-2) with TRBJ2-5, with a possible D match to TRBD2 (6 bases). V was trimmed by 4 bases and J by 5 bases, leaving 11 bases between them. Germline values: CDR1 LGHDT, CDR2 YNNKEL (reference sequence). This CDR3 region has 13 residues. The CDR3 region is CASSPTSPETQYF. The CDR3 DNA sequence: TGTGCCAGCAGCCCCACTAGCCCTGAGACCCAGTACTTC.

The rearrangement uses TRBV9 and TRBJ2-7; 8 bases agree with TRBD1. Germline values: CDR1 SGDLS, CDR2 YYNGEE. This CDR3 region has 14 residues. The V and J ends lost 2 bases and 6 bases, in that order; junction bases with no gene match: 7. The DNA of the CDR3 is TGTGCCAGCAGCGTGCGACAGGGGCAGGGCGAGCAGTACTTC. This gives the protein CASSVRQGQGEQYF.

The chain joins TRBV5-1 to TRBJ2-5; weak D call: TRBD1 (6 bases). This CDR3 contains 15 residues. Trimming pared 4 bases from V and 5 bases from J, leaving 18 bases between. Germline loops: CDR1 SGHRS, CDR2 YFSETQ. In DNA, the CDR3 is TGCGCCAGCAGCATAACAGGGCGTGGGCGGGAGACCCAGTACTTC. Translated: CASSITGRGRETQYF.

This clone appeared a single time. The rearrangement links TRBV24-1 to TRBJ1-5, with 12 bases lining up with TRBD1. The CDR3 totals 20 residues. The germline gives CDR1 KGHDR, CDR2 SFDVKD. With 3 bases clipped from V and 0 bases from J, the junction kept 11 bases outside the gene matches. The CDR3 DNA follows: TGTGCCACCAGTGATGTCGAAAGGGACAGGGGGCCGGATAGCAATCAGCCCCAGCATTTT. This encodes CATSDVERDRGPDSNQPQHF.

V gene TRBV5-8 combines with J gene TRBJ2-7; TRBD2 agrees at 7 bases. This CDR3 has 13 amino acids. V shed 7 bases, J shed 1 base, and the junction held 5 bases outside the gene matches. Germline V gene sequence: CDR1 SGHTS, CDR2 YDEGEE. The CDR3 region is CASLRGSSYEQYF. The CDR3 DNA sequence: TGTGCCAGCCTACGCGGGAGTTCCTACGAGCAGTACTTC.

The V and J genes are TRBV6-5 and TRBJ1-5; tentative D call: TRBD1 (5 bases). This CDR3 is 13 amino acids long. The germline V and J ends were trimmed by 2 bases and 6 bases, with 8 bases remaining between them. Germline values: CDR1 MNHEY, CDR2 SVGAGI. CDR3 amino acids: CASSYRGGQPQHF. The DNA for the CDR3 is TGTGCCAGCAGTTACAGGGGTGGTCAGCCCCAGCATTTT.

The genes are TRBV5-1 and TRBJ2-5; 11 nucleotides match TRBD1. The CDR3 consists of 15 residues. Germline CDR1 reads SGHRS; CDR2 reads YFSETQ. Unmatched junction bases numbered 7, after V lost 4 bases and J lost 5 bases. The CDR3 is CASSPDRGRGETQYF. The CDR3 DNA reads TGCGCCAGCAGCCCGGACAGGGGGCGCGGGGAGACCCAGTACTTC. Drawing the rest from reference TRBV5-1 and TRBJ2-5, the complete variable domain is KAGVTQTPRYLIKTRGQQVTLSCSPISGHRSVSWYQQTPGQGLQFLFEYFSETQRNKGNFPGRFSGRQFSNSRSEMNVSTLELGDSALYLCASSPDRGRGETQYFGPGTRLLVL.

The V and J genes are TRBV2 and TRBJ1-6, with no clear D. The CDR3 is 15 residues long. Trimming cost V 9 bases and J 0 bases, with 12 bases left between them. The germline CDR1 and CDR2 sequences are SNHLY and FYNNEI. The CDR3 sequence is CASLHDNSYNSPLHF. The CDR3 DNA follows: TGTGCCAGTTTACATGATAACTCCTATAATTCACCCCTCCACTTT.

V is TRBV5-1 and J is TRBJ2-5; 7 nucleotides align to TRBD2. J lost 8 bases, V lost 2 bases, and 6 bases had no gene match. Germline-derived CDR1 and CDR2 are SGHRS and YFSETQ. This CDR3 contains 13 residues. This chain's CDR3 is CASSFGLGETQYF. DNA of the CDR3: TGCGCCAGCAGCTTCGGACTAGGAGAAACCCAGTACTTC. Complete variable domain (other parts from reference TRBV5-1 and TRBJ2-5): KAGVTQTPRYLIKTRGQQVTLSCSPISGHRSVSWYQQTPGQGLQFLFEYFSETQRNKGNFPGRFSGRQFSNSRSEMNVSTLELGDSALYLCASSFGLGETQYFGPGTRLLVL.

The chain uses TRBV7-3 and TRBJ2-7; 7 bases fit TRBD2. The CDR3 has 16 residues. Germline CDR1 reads SGHTA; CDR2 reads FQGTGA. The V gene end was trimmed by 5 bases and the J gene end by 6 bases; junction bases not matched to a gene: 16. The CDR3 loop reads CASSPGGMGGLFEQYF. The CDR3 DNA reads TGTGCCAGCAGCCCGGGGGGTATGGGCGGGTTGTTCGAGCAGTACTTC.

The chain combines TRBV6-2 or TRBV6-3 with TRBJ2-2; 8 positions match TRBD1. Trimming removed 4 bases from V and 7 bases from J; junction bases left unmatched: 5. This CDR3 region has 14 residues. The V gene's germline CDR1 is MNHEY and CDR2 SVGEGT. CDR3 in amino acids: CASSSPRGLGELFF. For the CDR3, the DNA is TGTGCCAGCAGTTCCCCCAGGGGGCTCGGGGAGCTGTTTTTT.

This clone has only one observation. This chain links TRBV27 with TRBJ1-2; TRBD1 agrees at 7 bases. There are 14 residues in the CDR3. Germline CDR1 and CDR2: MNHEY and SMNVEV (reference sequence). Trimming took 5 bases from V and 8 from J; bases not matched to a gene: 11. As DNA, the CDR3 is TGTGCCAGCAGTGCCAACAGGGGAGAGGGCGGCTACACCTTC. Translated, it gives CASSANRGEGGYTF.

The V call is TRBV19, the J call TRBJ1-1, with 10 bases fitting TRBD1. Trimming removed 5 bases from V and 5 bases from J; junction bases left unmatched: 11. The CDR3 totals 16 residues. Germline-derived CDR1 and CDR2 are LNHDA and SQIVND (reference sequence). Written as DNA, the CDR3 is TGTGCCAGTAGTCCTAGGCGACAGGGGGCCGGTACTGAAGCTTTCTTT. Protein: CASSPRRQGAGTEAFF.

DNA of the CDR3: TGTGCCAGTAGTATAGTTATTAATGAAAAACTGTTTTTT. It is translated as CASSIVINEKLFF. This rearrangement joins TRBV19 to TRBJ1-4; D gene unclear. The V gene lost 1 base and the J gene lost 4 bases, with 4 bases spanning the gap. The CDR3 is 13 residues long. CDR1 and CDR2 from the germline V gene are LNHDA and SQIVND (reference sequence).

This clone has only one observation. The rearrangement joins TRBV24-1 to TRBJ2-3; 9 bases are shared with TRBD1. The CDR3 is made up of 16 amino acids. CDR1 and CDR2 (germline): KGHDR, SFDVKD. V trimming: 4 bases; J trimming: 1 base; junction bases outside the gene matches: 5. CDR3 nucleotide sequence: TGTGCCACCAGTGAAGCGGACAGGGGAGGCACAGATACGCAGTATTTT. It translates to CATSEADRGGTDTQYF.

This chain joins TRBV5-1 and TRBJ2-2, with D perhaps matching TRBD2 (6 bases). Germline CDR1 is SGHRS and CDR2 is YFSETQ. Trimming shortened V by 4 bases and J by 7 bases, and 23 bases separated the two germline ends. The CDR3 consists of 17 residues. CDR3 loop: CASSVRWGEDRFGELFF. The CDR3 region has the DNA TGCGCCAGCAGCGTGCGTTGGGGGGAAGACCGCTTCGGGGAGCTGTTTTTT.

This chain connects TRBV7-2 to TRBJ1-4; D perhaps matches TRBD1 (5 bases). The CDR3 loop spans 15 amino acids. From germline, CDR1 is SGHTA and CDR2 FQGNSA. The V end was cut by 1 base, the J end by 8 bases, with 14 bases between. CDR3 sequence (DNA): TGTGCCAGCAGCTTAGGGGGAGGGGAGGCGGAAAAACTGTTTTTT. Its protein is CASSLGGGEAEKLFF.

The chain couples TRBV20-1 to TRBJ1-6, with unresolved D. V lost 1 base and J lost 11, with 6 bases in between. The CDR3 runs to 11 residues. The germline gives CDR1 DFQATT, CDR2 SNEGSKA (reference sequence). The CDR3 loop is CSARGKTPLHF. The CDR3 nucleotides read TGCAGTGCTAGAGGTAAAACACCCCTCCACTTT.

The chain employs TRBV7-9 and TRBJ2-3, with D maybe TRBD1 (5 bases). There are 15 residues in the CDR3. From germline, CDR1 is SEHNR and CDR2 FQNEAQ (reference sequence). V was clipped by 7 bases and J by 3 bases, with 17 bases between them. CDR3 bases: TGTGCCAGCAACCAGGGTCGACTTGGGACAGATACGCAGTATTTT. Translating gives CASNQGRLGTDTQYF.

V gene TRBV6-1 combines with J gene TRBJ1-5; D not resolved. Deletions cut 4 bases from V and 2 bases from J, with 18 bases between. CDR3 length: 17 residues. Germline CDR1 MNHNS, CDR2 SASEGT. This CDR3 reads CASSGGGGSAGNQPQHF. CDR3 nucleotide sequence: TGTGCCAGCAGTGGGGGTGGAGGGAGTGCAGGCAATCAGCCCCAGCATTTT.

This clone has only one observation. The gene calls are TRBV6-7 and TRBJ1-1; tentative D call: TRBD1 (5 bases). Being an ORF, TRBV6-7 has a function that is uncertain. V was trimmed by 1 base and J by 2 bases, leaving 8 bases between them. There are 14 residues in the CDR3. CDR3 loop: CASSYYQGNTEAFF. The CDR3 DNA follows: TGTGCCAGCAGTTACTATCAGGGAAACACTGAAGCTTTCTTT.

The V call is TRBV4-2, the J call TRBJ1-1, with a possible D match to TRBD1 (5 bases). Trimming stripped 1 base from V and 3 bases from J, with 12 bases between. The germline CDR1 and CDR2 sequences are LGHNA and YNFKEQ. CDR3 size: 15 residues. CDR3 coding DNA: TGTGCCAGCAGCCAAGGGGAGGGGAAATACACTGAAGCTTTCTTT. This sequence encodes CASSQGEGKYTEAFF.

This chain connects TRBV2 to TRBJ1-1; D unresolved. V was shortened by 4 bases and J by 1 base, with 10 bases between the two germline ends. The CDR3 runs 14 residues. Germline V lookup: CDR1 SNHLY, CDR2 FYNNEI. CDR3 sequence (DNA): TGTGCCAGCAGTGCGGGTCCGCAGAACACTGAAGCTTTCTTT. Translation gives CASSAGPQNTEAFF.

This clone was recorded only once. The chain is built from TRBV4-2 and TRBJ1-5, with 8 bases aligning to TRBD1. CDR1 LGHNA and CDR2 YNFKEQ come from the germline V gene. CDR3 length equals 17 residues. V shed 0 bases and J 4 bases; nucleotides not matched to a gene: 8. In nucleotides, the CDR3 is TGTGCCAGCAGCCAAGACAGGGGGCAAGCTGGAAATCAGCCCCAGCATTTT. Protein sequence: CASSQDRGQAGNQPQHF.

This clone appeared a single time. The chain carries TRBV19 and TRBJ1-3; 8 bases align to TRBD1. Germline CDR1 reads LNHDA; CDR2 reads SQIVND (reference sequence). CDR3 length: 17 residues. J was trimmed by 0 bases and V by 4 bases; bases with no gene match: 8. The CDR3 region has the DNA TGTGCCAGTAGTACGTCCCGGGACAGGTCCTCTGGAAACACCATATATTTT. It is translated as CASSTSRDRSSGNTIYF.

This clone was found once. The V gene is TRBV7-8, the J gene TRBJ1-5; D perhaps matches TRBD1 (5 bases). Trimming left V 5 bases short and J 6 bases short, with 17 bases between. Per germline, CDR1 SGHVS and CDR2 FQNEAQ. The CDR3 is 15 amino acids. The CDR3 nucleotides are TGTGCCAGCAGCAGACTTGAGCAGGGCGGTCAGCCCCAGCATTTT. It yields the protein CASSRLEQGGQPQHF. Together with reference TRBV7-8 and TRBJ1-5, the CDR3 gives the full variable domain: GAGVSQSPRYKVAKRGQDVALRCDPISGHVSLFWYQQALGQGPEFLTYFQNEAQLDKSGLPSDRFFAERPEGSVSTLKIQRTQQEDSAVYLCASSRLEQGGQPQHFGDGTRLSIL.